A single count supports the clone carrying this TCR beta chain. Its antigen is unidentified. Assay used: immunoSEQ multiplex PCR; TCRdb lists only in-frame clones, some missing. Here the sample spans about 77,000 clones, roughly nine tenths being singletons. Trimming took off 6 bases at V and 8 bases at J, with 33 bases between the two ends. The CDR3 contains 19 residues. CDR1 and CDR2 from the germline V gene are SGHDT and YYEEEE. The record originates from a study of T cell responses to AZD1222 COVID-19 vaccine. Findings of the study overall: Spike-wide vaccine-associated CD4 TCRs dominated at 160-218 and 743-854. Clonal diversity was possibly underestimated, and white British individuals and females predominated among donors.

This TCR was recovered from an adult who received the AZD1222 COVID-19 vaccine. This chain joins TRBV5-6 and TRBJ2-1; D is perhaps TRBD2 (6 bases). Sequenced material: peripheral blood, taken 28 days after the second AZD1222 dose. The chain's CDR3 is CASTNKFGTRASLMDEQFF. The CDR3 DNA is TGTGCCAGCACCAACAAATTCGGGACTCGGGCTAGTCTCATGGATGAGCAGTTCTTC.